This TCR beta chain derives from a study of post-analysis software for immune sequencing data. Study-wide results and caveats: In patients, about five TRBV segments were more frequent than in controls, with TRBV5-6, TRBV5-1 and TRBV20-1 among them. Compared with controls, patients showed significantly lower normalized Chao1 diversity. F measure showed strong co-clustering of same-batch samples.

Prepared TCR beta cDNA libraries contained unique molecular identifiers. TCRdb called the PCR reads again in MiXCR, with one record for every CDR3 protein. The sample records roughly 800,000 distinct CDR3 sequences, 25% to 30% being singletons. Germline V lookup: CDR1 SQVTM, CDR2 ANQGSEA. V lost 3 bases and J lost 4, with 13 bases in between. The CDR3 extends over 14 amino acids. This clonotype was detected ten times or more. Its antigen is unknown. The sequence was collected from a girl between 10 and 17 years old with multiple sclerosis. The chain uses TRBV29-1 and TRBJ2-1; a weak D match, TRBD1 (5 bases). The sequenced sample consisted of blood. CDR3 in DNA: TGCAGCGTTGAGTCCAGGGAACAATACAATGAGCAGTTCTTC. It yields the protein CSVESREQYNEQFF.